Here is one TCR beta chain with its context. Ten or more counts support this clone. Its antigen remains unidentified. Base qualities are not provided; no much larger clone lies one nucleotide away. The entire isolated RNA was reverse transcribed using the High Capacity cDNA Reverse Transcription Kit, and thus expressed TCRB transcripts were sequenced. Deep immunoSEQ sequencing was performed on naive, central memory and regulatory T cell samples, with an average of about 3.57 million total reads per sample. After sorted cells were lysed in RLT buffer, RNA was extracted with DNase-treated RNeasy Micro or Mini kits, with the choice depending on cell number. Each cell subset was processed separately to prevent cross-contamination, with patient and healthy donor samples processed together. TCRB sequences were amplified from cDNA with the immunoSEQ multiplex PCR, producing 87-bp fragments spanning the CDR3 region. The amplicons were sequenced using the Illumina HiSeq platform. In the source study's methods: PCR bias was corrected computationally using synthetic template baselines, and reads within Hamming distance 2 were collapsed, with unmergeable singletons discarded. Reads were aligned against IMGT to assign V, D and J genes, CDR3 length and insertions or deletions at six rearrangement sites. Clonotype counts were normalized to sorted cell number within each subset before computing true diversity and Gini coefficients with the tcR R package. The overlap coefficient, calculated on TCRB nucleotide sequences, was used to measure repertoire sharing. TCRdb took over this immuneACCESS table, retaining in-frame rearrangements with V and J assigned. Such tables are incomplete; in checked studies, under half of the missing clones stem from an unresolved V gene, and the remainder is unexplained. V, J and clone size reflect that table, while D and trimming were determined from the DNA. The sample table lists hundreds of thousands of clones, 12% to 15% of them with a count of one. Of the sample, 5.5% to 7.5% is held by the ten largest clones.

The data were taken from a study of beta chain features in type 1 diabetes (dated by TCRdb to between 2017 and 2018). As for the study more broadly: Mean age, gender distribution, total cell number and subset yield did not differ between patients and healthy donors. A total of 107,917,701 sorted cells were examined across all samples, and the number of cells per subset was strongly correlated with RNA yield. The study compared the TCRB repertoires of sorted circulating CD4+ T cell subsets in recently diagnosed type 1 diabetes patients with those in matched healthy donors. Regulatory and stem cell-like memory subsets were isolated from only 8 patients and roughly eight healthy donors, whereas naive and central memory subsets came from all 30 or so donors.

Each donor gave one peripheral blood draw, averaging around 0.11 L, which was collected into heparinised tubes. Using a panel that included CD45RO, CCR7, CD25, CD127, CD95 and CD27, naive, central memory, regulatory and stem cell-like memory CD4+ T cells were sorted on a BD FACSAria II. Purity was above 98% for every sorted population. PBMCs were isolated immediately by Lymphoprep density gradient centrifugation and stained directly without culture. Samples were stained and sorted in pairs, with one healthy donor and one patient per experiment, so that batch effects were minimized. CDR1 and CDR2 were assigned from the germline V gene as SGHDN and FVKESK. The CDR3 has 15 amino acids, counting the end cysteine and phenylalanine. Just the 45-base CDR3 DNA is kept, in frame starting at base 1. The germline ends are 13 bases apart after V is trimmed by 4 bases and J by 2 bases. General study outcomes and caveats: Because small numbers of individuals were included in the HLA sub-analyses, any influence of HLA type on TCRB rearrangement was left unresolved. In all four CD4+ subsets, TCRB CDR3 length was moderately but significantly shorter in type 1 diabetes patients. The naive, central memory and regulatory TCRB repertoires appeared to resemble one another more closely among patients than among healthy donors. Fewer insertions and more nucleotide deletions at VDJ recombination sites were observed in patients with type 1 diabetes, implying thymic rearrangement abnormalities. Because cDNA was sequenced instead of genomic DNA, activated cells with high expression could be over-represented, although the groups did not differ in activation or CD3 levels. PCR may preferentially amplify shorter templates, but because patient and control samples were amplified and corrected together, any resulting skew would affect both groups equally.

The sequencing input was central memory CD4+ T cells from blood. The sequence joins TRBV14 to TRBJ2-3; the D gene is possibly TRBD2, with 5 bases matching. This TCR came from a man aged 25 to 45 in good health. The DNA reads TGTGCCAGCAGCCCTATTGACGGACTCACAGATACGCAGTATTTT. Its protein product is CASSPIDGLTDTQYF.